A single sample gave rise to the 22 T cell receptor beta chains below, sequenced in a study of neurological immune-mediated disorders. Via MiXCR, TCRdb re-called the 5' RACE reads, giving one row per CDR3 protein. This sample yields about 60,000 distinct CDR3 sequences, of which about 3.5% are seen a single time; around 1.5% belongs to the top ten. Sequences were obtained from PBMCs. Every receptor here comes from a young man with multiple sclerosis.

The sample holds many counts of this clonotype. This rearrangement joins TRBV15 to TRBJ2-4, with D maybe TRBD1 (6 bases). Germline CDR1 and CDR2: LNHNV and YYDKDF (reference sequence). V gave up 2 bases and J gave up 5 bases, with 16 bases separating them. The CDR3 loop spans 16 amino acids. This CDR3 is CATSRPSDRIENIQYF. The CDR3, as DNA: TGTGCCACCAGCAGACCTTCCGACAGGATTGAAAACATTCAGTACTTC.

This clonotype was recorded at least ten times. The gene calls are TRBV18 and TRBJ2-4; TRBD1 is a possible D gene (6 bases). Germline V gene data show CDR1 as KGHSH and CDR2 as LQKENI. Trimming removed 0 bases at V and 3 bases at J, with 15 bases between. The CDR3 length is 17 residues. CDR3: CASSPPPNRVSKNIQYF. DNA of the CDR3: TGTGCCAGCTCACCACCGCCAAACAGGGTTAGCAAAAACATTCAGTACTTC.

There are many counts of this clonotype. V usage is TRBV20-1 and J usage is TRBJ2-7, with TRBD1 matching over 10 bases. Germline values: CDR1 DFQATT, CDR2 SNEGSKA (reference sequence). The CDR3 runs to 16 residues. The junction had 8 bases not matched to a gene; V was cut back by 3 bases and J by 0 bases. The CDR3 DNA reads TGCAGTGCTAGGGGAGGGGACAGGGGCCACTCCTACGAGCAGTACTTC. Translation: CSARGGDRGHSYEQYF.

The sample holds many counts of this clonotype. The rearrangement uses TRBV3-1 and TRBJ2-5, with 8 positions matching TRBD1. Germline V lookup: CDR1 LGHDT, CDR2 YNNKEL (reference sequence). The CDR3 has 14 residues. Unmatched junction bases numbered 4, after V lost 2 bases and J lost 5 bases. The CDR3 coding sequence is TGTGCCAGCAGCCAACGGACAGGGAGCGAGACCCAGTACTTC. Translation: CASSQRTGSETQYF.

In its sample, this clonotype was seen many times. The chain couples TRBV10-3 to TRBJ2-5; no reliable D call. V lost 3 bases and J lost 5, with 13 bases in between. The length of the CDR3 is 14 residues. Germline V gene data show CDR1 as ENHRY and CDR2 as SYGVKD. The DNA for the CDR3 is TGTGCCATCAGTGAAGTAGGGCTCGAGGAGACCCAGTACTTC. This gives the protein CAISEVGLEETQYF.

Concerning this clonotype: This sequence may be a read error, since a much larger clone differs from it by one base. The conserved final phenylalanine or tryptophan is absent from the CDR3, which likely points to a read error. The V call is TRBV20-1, the J call TRBJ2-3; 8 bases are a match to TRBD1. V lost 4 bases, J lost 1 base, and 7 bases stayed unmatched. The CDR3 consists of 15 residues. Per the germline V gene, CDR1 is DFQATT and CDR2 is SNEGSKA (reference sequence). The CDR3 here is CSAIGTDRGTDTQYI. The CDR3 DNA is TGCAGTGCTATAGGGACGGACAGGGGCACAGATACGCAGTATATT.

This clonotype was found many times. The rearrangement links TRBV27 to TRBJ2-1; 11 nucleotides align to TRBD2. V lost 5 bases, J lost 3 bases, and 0 bases stayed unmatched. This CDR3 comprises 14 residues. Germline V gene data show CDR1 as MNHEY and CDR2 as SMNVEV (reference sequence). DNA for the CDR3: TGTGCCAGCAGTGGACTAGCGGGCTACAATGAGCAGTTCTTC. It encodes CASSGLAGYNEQFF.

This clonotype was seen many times. The V gene is TRBV29-1, the J gene TRBJ2-2; the D is unclear. The CDR3 is 14 amino acids. The germline gives CDR1 SQVTM, CDR2 ANQGSEA. The V gene lost 5 bases and the J gene lost 0 bases, with 10 bases spanning the gap. CDR3 DNA sequence: TGCAGCGTTTGTGAGCGCCCGAACACCGGGGAGCTGTTTTTT. This gives the protein CSVCERPNTGELFF.

This clonotype was observed many times. The CDR3 DNA sequence: TGTGCCAGCAGCCCCAGCATGGGAGGGGGTCGTTCCTACGAGCAGTACTTC. Its translation is CASSPSMGGGRSYEQYF. This chain uses TRBV9 with TRBJ2-7; D possibly corresponds to TRBD2 (7 bases). The germline gives CDR1 SGDLS, CDR2 YYNGEE. V was clipped by 4 bases and J by 1 base, with 21 bases between them. The CDR3 totals 17 residues.

This clonotype was detected a few times. The chain employs TRBV5-6 and TRBJ1-2; 11 bases map to TRBD1. Per the germline V gene, CDR1 is SGHDT and CDR2 is YYEEEE. The CDR3 is made up of 14 amino acids. J was trimmed by 4 bases and V by 4 bases; bases with no gene match: 3. CDR3 amino acids: CASSVGTGGYGYTF. In nucleotides, the CDR3 is TGTGCCAGCAGCGTCGGGACAGGGGGCTATGGCTACACCTTC.

This clonotype was observed at least ten times. The gene calls are TRBV12-3 or TRBV12-4 and TRBJ2-1; D is unresolved. This CDR3 has 16 amino acids. Trimming pared 5 bases from V and 1 base from J, leaving 15 bases between. The CDR3 reads CASSPSGKVSYNEQFF. CDR3 DNA: TGTGCCAGCAGTCCTTCTGGGAAGGTATCCTACAATGAGCAGTTCTTC.

This clonotype came up many times. This chain joins TRBV5-1 and TRBJ2-5, with unresolved D. Trimming removed 5 bases from V and 2 bases from J, with 10 bases in between. The germline V gene encodes CDR1 SGHRS and CDR2 YFSETQ. CDR3 length equals 13 residues. The CDR3 region has the DNA TGCGCCAGCAGAATAGCAGAGCAAGAGACCCAGTACTTC. It is translated as CASRIAEQETQYF.

This clonotype has at least ten counts. The chain has TRBV7-9 and TRBJ2-7; 8 positions agree with TRBD1. The germline V gene has CDR1 SEHNR and CDR2 FQNEAQ (reference sequence). The CDR3 length is 14 residues. J was trimmed by 5 bases and V by 5 bases; bases with no gene match: 8. CDR3 in amino acids: CASSLRQGSDEQYF. For the CDR3, the DNA is TGTGCCAGCAGCCTAAGACAGGGGTCGGACGAGCAGTACTTC. The full variable domain, with the rest looked up from reference TRBV7-9 and TRBJ2-7, is DTGVSQNPRHKITKRGQNVTFRCDPISEHNRLYWYRQTLGQGPEFLTYFQNEAQLEKSRLLSDRFSAERPKGSFSTLEIQRTEQGDSAMYLCASSLRQGSDEQYFGPGTRLTVT.

This clonotype was seen ten or more times. The chain recombines TRBV20-1 with TRBJ2-2; a weak D match, TRBD2 (5 bases). Trimming took off 2 bases at V and 2 bases at J, with 12 bases between the two ends. Germline V lookup: CDR1 DFQATT, CDR2 SNEGSKA (reference sequence). CDR3 length equals 15 residues. The CDR3 loop is CSARRNTGNTGELFF. The CDR3 bases are TGCAGTGCTAGACGAAACACGGGAAACACCGGGGAGCTGTTTTTT.

In regard to this clonotype: This may arise from a read error, as a much more abundant clone is one base away. The chain uses TRBV7-7 and TRBJ2-3; tentatively, D is TRBD2 (5 bases). Germline assignment: CDR1 SSHAT and CDR2 FNYEAQ (reference sequence). The CDR3 length is 11 residues. CDR3 nucleotide sequence: TGTGCTAGCAGATCGGGATATACGCAGTATTTT. This sequence encodes CASRSGYTQYF.

This clonotype has a count of ten or more. The J gene is TRBJ1-5, the V gene TRBV10-3, with a possible D match to TRBD1 (5 bases). V lost 0 bases to trimming and J lost 4 bases, with 7 bases between them. Per the germline V gene, CDR1 is ENHRY and CDR2 is SYGVKD. The CDR3 loop spans 14 amino acids. The CDR3 coding sequence is TGTGCCATCAGTGAGTCAGGGGCTAATCAGCCCCAGCATTTT. Residues: CAISESGANQPQHF.

This clonotype was seen repeatedly, ten times or more. This chain links TRBV24-1 with TRBJ1-5, with 9 bases that match TRBD1. The CDR3 totals 15 residues. Germline values: CDR1 KGHDR, CDR2 SFDVKD. The V gene end was trimmed by 5 bases and the J gene end by 5 bases; junction bases not matched to a gene: 6. The CDR3: CATSASGTGYQPQHF. CDR3 in DNA: TGTGCCACCAGTGCCTCTGGGACAGGGTATCAGCCCCAGCATTTT.

This clonotype was observed at least ten times. This rearrangement joins TRBV6-4 to TRBJ2-1; D might be TRBD2 (7 bases). The V gene's germline CDR1 is MRHNA and CDR2 SNTAGT. The CDR3 extends over 16 amino acids. The germline V and J ends were trimmed by 3 bases and 7 bases, with 19 bases remaining between them. The CDR3: CASSEKGGAGPNEQFF. The CDR3 DNA reads TGTGCCAGCAGTGAGAAGGGGGGGGCCGGTCCGAATGAGCAGTTCTTC.

This clonotype appeared many times. The chain's CDR3 is CASSLGGSNEQFF. The CDR3 region has the DNA TGTGCCAGCAGCCTTGGGGGCAGTAATGAGCAGTTCTTC. V usage is TRBV7-7 and J usage is TRBJ2-1, with D perhaps TRBD1 (6 bases). The CDR3 has 13 residues. With 5 bases removed from V and 7 bases from J, the gap between germline ends came to 12 bases. CDR1 is SSHAT, CDR2 FNYEAQ, per germline (reference sequence).

This clonotype appeared a few times. This chain joins TRBV6-1 and TRBJ2-2, with D maybe TRBD2 (7 bases). V lost 8 bases and J lost 7, with 20 bases in between. CDR3 length equals 15 residues. Germline-derived CDR1 and CDR2 are MNHNS and SASEGT. CDR3 bases: TGTGCCAGCTGGGACGGGGGGCGACGTAGCGGGGAGCTGTTTTTT. Encoded protein: CASWDGGRRSGELFF.

This clonotype occurred many times. The chain has TRBV5-1 and TRBJ1-1, with 11 bases fitting TRBD1. The CDR3 spans 16 residues. J lost 6 bases, V lost 0 bases, and 7 bases had no gene match. Germline V lookup: CDR1 SGHRS, CDR2 YFSETQ. CDR3 protein: CASSLGTWTGGSEAFF. CDR3 DNA sequence: TGCGCCAGCAGCTTGGGTACTTGGACAGGGGGCTCTGAAGCTTTCTTT.

J is TRBJ1-1 and V is TRBV19; D not resolved. The CDR3 is made up of 15 amino acids. Germline V lookup: CDR1 LNHDA, CDR2 SQIVND (reference sequence). The germline V and J ends were trimmed by 4 bases and 1 base, with 13 bases remaining between them. The CDR3 sequence: CASSRPETENTEAFF. The CDR3 DNA sequence: TGTGCCAGTAGTAGGCCCGAGACCGAGAACACTGAAGCTTTCTTT.